These T cell receptor beta chains were read from a single sample in a study of technical replicates of blood from several donors. The protocol was immunoSEQ multiplex PCR, while the TCRdb copy is restricted to in-frame clones and leaves out a portion. The table has about 83,000 clones, roughly 92% seen once. Sequenced: T cells isolated from PBMCs. These receptors all come from a human donor in good health. Both conserved end residues are part of each CDR3. D genes are given only for firm matches. A row's size may be missing; if present it is once, few, many or a size class.

v_gene	abundance	len	j_gene	d_gene	CDR3aa	CDR3nt
TRBV6-1	-	15	TRBJ2-7	TRBD2	CASRTSSGSLHEQYF	TGTGCCAGCAGAACCTCTAGCGGGAGTCTGCACGAGCAGTACTTC
TRBV6-4	-	13	TRBJ1-1	TRBD1	CASSYRGNTEAFF	TGTGCCAGCAGTTACAGGGGGAACACTGAAGCTTTCTTT
TRBV6-6	-	16	TRBJ2-5	TRBD2	CASSYGLRAGWETQYF	TGTGCCAGCAGTTACGGGCTAAGAGCGGGATGGGAGACCCAGTACTTC
TRBV18	-	14	TRBJ2-7	TRBD1	CASSREGGGHEQYF	TGTGCCAGCTCCCGGGAAGGGGGCGGACACGAGCAGTACTTC
TRBV7-2	-	16	TRBJ2-1	-	CASSPLGSGRYNEQFF	TGTGCCAGCAGCCCACTGGGTAGCGGCCGCTACAATGAGCAGTTCTTC
TRBV10-2	-	12	TRBJ2-7	-	CASSGPAEEQYF	TGCGCCAGCAGTGGGCCGGCGGAGGAGCAGTACTTC
TRBV6-5	few	15	TRBJ1-1	-	CASRRTDLMNTEAFF	TGTGCCAGCAGAAGAACAGACCTCATGAACACTGAAGCTTTCTTT
TRBV19	-	14	TRBJ1-1	-	CARRQGPVNTEAFF	TGTGCAAGACGGCAGGGCCCCGTGAACACTGAAGCTTTCTTT
TRBV20-1	-	11	TRBJ2-7	-	CSAPESYEQYF	TGCAGTGCACCCGAGTCCTACGAGCAGTACTTC
TRBV28	-	18	TRBJ1-5	-	CASSSGEGVFFSNQPQHF	TGTGCCAGCAGCTCGGGTGAAGGGGTCTTTTTTAGCAATCAGCCCCAGCATTTT
TRBV10-3	-	14	TRBJ1-1	TRBD1	CAITPGQFFTEAFF	TGTGCCATCACCCCGGGACAGTTTTTCACTGAAGCTTTCTTT
TRBV20-1	-	11	TRBJ2-1	-	CSARRAVEQFF	TGCAGTGCTAGGCGGGCTGTGGAGCAGTTCTTC
TRBV5-6	-	15	TRBJ2-5	-	CASSPYQGIQETQYF	TGTGCCAGCAGCCCGTACCAGGGGATCCAAGAGACCCAGTACTTC
TRBV7-3	-	15	TRBJ1-6	-	CASSLVRGSDSPLHF	TGTGCCAGCAGCTTAGTACGGGGAAGCGATTCACCCCTCCACTTT
TRBV28	-	12	TRBJ1-4	-	CAAGGGNEKLFF	TGTGCCGCGGGGGGGGGCAATGAAAAACTGTTTTTT
TRBV7-8	once	17	TRBJ2-3	TRBD2	CASSFWTSGNRADTQYF	TGTGCCAGCAGCTTTTGGACTAGCGGGAATAGGGCAGATACGCAGTATTTT
TRBV4-1	-	19	TRBJ1-5	TRBD1	CASSPGQGRGAISNQPQHF	TGCGCCAGCAGCCCGGGACAGGGACGTGGGGCAATTAGCAATCAGCCCCAGCATTTT
TRBV7-9	-	14	TRBJ2-1	TRBD2	CASSLVAGGNEQFF	TGTGCCAGCAGCTTAGTAGCGGGAGGAAATGAGCAGTTCTTC
TRBV28	once	14	TRBJ2-7	-	CASSLFGVSYEQYF	TGTGCCAGCAGTTTATTCGGGGTATCCTACGAGCAGTACTTC
TRBV10-2	-	16	TRBJ2-2	-	CASSESNRAGTGELFF	TGCGCCAGCAGTGAGTCGAATAGGGCGGGCACCGGGGAGCTGTTTTTT
TRBV9	-	15	TRBJ2-5	-	CASSPRSGVAETQYF	TGTGCCAGCAGCCCCAGGTCGGGAGTTGCAGAGACCCAGTACTTC
TRBV4-2	-	15	TRBJ1-2	TRBD1	CASSQDGQGASGYTF	TGTGCCAGCAGCCAAGACGGACAGGGGGCGTCCGGCTACACCTTC
TRBV5-6	-	16	TRBJ2-7	-	CASSWGTPIMTYEQYF	TGTGCCAGCAGCTGGGGGACTCCGATTATGACCTACGAGCAGTACTTC
TRBV9	-	13	TRBJ2-5	TRBD2	CASSVGLKETQYF	TGTGCCAGCAGCGTGGGACTAAAAGAGACCCAGTACTTC
TRBV5-4	-	19	TRBJ1-2	TRBD1	CASSPTPPGTGHWYYGYTF	TGTGCCAGCAGCCCCACCCCCCCCGGGACAGGGCATTGGTACTATGGCTACACCTTC
TRBV9	-	15	TRBJ2-7	-	CASSVEGTGSGEQYF	TGTGCCAGCAGCGTAGAAGGTACAGGTTCAGGCGAGCAGTACTTC
TRBV7-9	-	16	TRBJ1-5	-	CASSPGGVVSNQPQHF	TGTGCCAGCAGTCCAGGAGGTGTAGTGTCGAATCAGCCCCAGCATTTT
TRBV2	-	17	TRBJ2-7	-	CASSGGTPRFRAYEQYF	TGTGCCAGCAGTGGGGGGACACCCCGCTTCCGAGCCTACGAGCAGTACTTC
TRBV28	-	15	TRBJ1-2	TRBD1	CASSKQTGADHGYTF	TGTGCCAGCAGTAAGCAAACAGGGGCTGATCATGGCTACACCTTC
TRBV29-1	-	15	TRBJ2-1	TRBD2	CSAVLSGAVVNEQFF	TGCAGCGCTGTCCTTAGCGGGGCAGTAGTAAATGAGCAGTTCTTC
TRBV4-1	-	17	TRBJ2-1	TRBD2	CASSQDPASGRGNEQFF	TGCGCCAGCAGCCAAGATCCGGCTAGCGGGAGAGGGAATGAGCAGTTCTTC
TRBV6-5	few	14	TRBJ1-1	-	CASSRGRMNTEAFF	TGTGCCAGCAGCCGGGGGAGGATGAACACTGAAGCTTTCTTT
TRBV14	-	14	TRBJ1-1	TRBD1	CASRLTGGYREAFF	TGTGCCAGCCGTTTGACAGGGGGTTACAGGGAAGCTTTCTTT
TRBV30	-	13	TRBJ1-6	-	CAWKQNYNSPLHF	TGTGCCTGGAAACAGAACTATAATTCACCCCTCCACTTT
TRBV18	-	17	TRBJ2-7	TRBD2	CASSPPGLAGGAHEQYF	TGTGCCAGCTCACCCCCGGGACTAGCGGGAGGAGCCCACGAGCAGTACTTC
TRBV19	-	15	TRBJ2-3	-	CASSPAGSSTDTQYF	TGTGCCAGTAGTCCGGCAGGCAGTTCCACAGATACGCAGTATTTT
TRBV6-5	-	14	TRBJ1-2	TRBD1	CASSNVGTVYGYTF	TGTGCCAGCAGTAATGTCGGGACAGTGTATGGCTACACCTTC
TRBV5-4	-	18	TRBJ2-1	-	CASSLALSTAGTHNEQFF	TGTGCCAGCAGCTTGGCCCTTAGCACGGCAGGGACACACAATGAGCAGTTCTTC
TRBV27	-	15	TRBJ2-7	TRBD2	CASSLLAGARYEQYF	TGTGCCAGCAGTTTACTAGCGGGGGCTCGCTACGAGCAGTACTTC
TRBV28	-	15	TRBJ2-1	-	CASSPPSRTNNEQFF	TGTGCCAGCAGTCCCCCCTCCAGGACTAACAATGAGCAGTTCTTC
TRBV6-4	-	15	TRBJ2-1	TRBD2	CASSETSGGLAEQFF	TGTGCCAGCAGTGAAACTAGCGGGGGCCTAGCGGAGCAGTTCTTC
TRBV9	-	16	TRBJ1-3	-	CASSPTLTLTGNTIYF	TGTGCCAGCAGCCCAACCCTGACACTTACTGGAAACACCATATATTTT
TRBV10-2	-	12	TRBJ2-6	-	CGAGSGANVLTF	TGCGGAGCAGGATCTGGGGCCAACGTCCTGACTTTC
TRBV2	-	14	TRBJ2-1	-	CATTERGSYNEQFF	TGTGCCACCACGGAAAGGGGGTCCTACAATGAGCAGTTCTTC
TRBV4-1	-	20	TRBJ2-3	-	CASSQEGGFEGDPSTDTQYF	TGCGCCAGCAGCCAGGAGGGGGGGTTTGAGGGCGACCCTAGCACAGATACGCAGTATTTT
TRBV19	-	15	TRBJ1-1	-	CASSMEERSNTEAFF	TGTGCCAGTAGTATGGAGGAGCGGTCGAACACTGAAGCTTTCTTT
TRBV10-3	-	14	TRBJ2-7	-	CAISEGGNSYEQYF	TGTGCCATCAGTGAGGGAGGGAACTCCTACGAGCAGTACTTC
TRBV5-1	-	14	TRBJ1-1	-	CASSRTAMNTEAFF	TGCGCCAGCAGTCGGACAGCCATGAACACTGAAGCTTTCTTT